This TCR beta chain comes out of a study of blood T cell repertoires in COVID-19 (dated by TCRdb to about 2020). General notes on the study: The collaborator samples originated in the United States, Italy and Spain and spanned the acute and convalescent phases of COVID-19. The repertoires were made available in a free public database intended to serve as a resource for research on the immune response to SARS-CoV-2. The prospective study material was composed of cDNA or gDNA derived from T cells, B-cell-depleted T cells, or PBMCs. The sample metadata nearly always contained a de-identified subject ID, COVID-19 status, age in years and sex. Deeply sampled blood TCRbeta repertoires from subjects exposed to, actively infected with, or recovered from COVID-19 were included in the dataset. Where HLA class I and class II types were available, the types were taken from metadata supplied by the sample provider, not from assay-based typing. The samples were drawn from the first 160 participants of the ongoing ImmuneRACE study and from 950 to 1,500 subjects provided by 6 global collaborators.

From cysteine to phenylalanine, the CDR3 is 13 amino acids long. Just the 39-base CDR3 DNA is kept, in frame starting at base 1. The V end loses 0 bases and the J end loses 5 bases, and a stretch of 7 bases separates them. CDR1 is given as MNHEY and CDR2 as SVGEGT, both from the germline V gene. Each collaborating institution followed its own protocols to collect whole blood in K2EDTA tubes. Collaborator samples were shipped for TCRbeta analysis as frozen whole blood, isolated PBMCs, or DNA extracted from either sample type. General study outcomes and caveats: The quantity of clinical and demographic metadata differed by source and by participant and was supplied without curation.

The immunoSEQ Assay, a bias-controlled multiplex PCR, was used to amplify TCRbeta CDR3 regions from genomic DNA. Under the source paper's analysis protocol: Nucleated cell counts per sample were estimated from amplification of reference gene primers within the assay. Sequence reads were collapsed and filtered to measure the absolute abundance of every unique TCRbeta CDR3 rearrangement. For each sample, productive Simpson clonality was calculated as the square root of Simpson's diversity index across productive rearrangements. The clones in this table, taken by TCRdb from immuneACCESS, are in-frame only. Not every clone is retained; where verified, under half of the shortfall comes from an unresolved V gene, and the cause of the rest is unknown. V and J calls and clone size are those listed in that table; D and trimming were worked out from the DNA. This sample comprises more than 95,000 clones, roughly 90% of them detected only once. Clones ranked in the top ten supply approximately 8.1% of the sample.

With respect to this clone: This receptor's antigen is unknown. Base quality data are lacking; no much larger clone is found one base away.

The sequenced sample was peripheral blood. The receptor was isolated from a man aged 45 to 65 with acute or convalescent COVID-19. In this chain, TRBV6-2 or TRBV6-3 is recombined with TRBJ1-1, with a weak D call of TRBD1 (5 bases match). The CDR3 sequence is CASSYSRGTEAFF. The sequence in DNA is TGTGCCAGCAGTTACTCTCGGGGGACTGAAGCTTTCTTT.